These 19 T cell receptor beta chains share one sample of origin, sequenced in a study of blood T cell repertoires in COVID-19. Sequenced by immunoSEQ multiplex PCR; TCRdb stores in-frame clones only, minus some. Among approximately 160,000 clones, roughly 87% were seen once, and the ten largest hold roughly 7%. Input material: PBMCs or T cells enriched from blood (not recorded which). These TCRs come from a woman between 50 and 59 years old who had recovered from COVID-19.

This chain joins TRBV6-6 and TRBJ2-7, with 10 bases aligning to TRBD2. The CDR3 length is 14 residues. Trimming removed 5 bases from V and 2 bases from J; junction bases left unmatched: 3. Germline CDR1 is MNHNY and CDR2 is SVGAGI (reference sequence). The CDR3 DNA reads TGTGCCAGCAGTCCAAGCGGGAGGGCCTACGAGCAGTACTTC. This gives the protein CASSPSGRAYEQYF.

The rearrangement uses TRBV28 and TRBJ2-2; 8 bases match TRBD1. CDR1 and CDR2 from the germline V gene are MDHEN and SYDVKM. Trimming took 6 bases from V and 7 from J; bases not matched to a gene: 13. The CDR3 is made up of 16 amino acids. This chain's CDR3 is CASRAYRGVGFGELFF. As DNA, the CDR3 is TGTGCCAGCAGAGCTTACAGGGGGGTAGGCTTCGGGGAGCTGTTTTTT.

The rearrangement links TRBV27 to TRBJ2-7; 7 positions agree with TRBD1. The V gene's germline CDR1 is MNHEY and CDR2 SMNVEV (reference sequence). V lost 3 bases and J lost 4; bases outside the gene matches: 12. There are 16 residues in the CDR3. CDR3 protein: CASSFFPTGASYEQYF. The CDR3 DNA reads TGTGCCAGCAGTTTCTTCCCCACAGGGGCATCGTACGAGCAGTACTTC.

The chain couples TRBV16 to TRBJ2-1; the match to TRBD2 covers 9 bases. The V and J ends lost 2 bases and 7 bases, in that order; junction bases with no gene match: 9. CDR1 KGHSY and CDR2 FQNENV come from the germline V gene. The CDR3 totals 16 residues. Written as DNA, the CDR3 is TGTGCCAGCAGCCAAAATTTAGCGGGAGTTGGAAATGAGCAGTTCTTC. Its protein is CASSQNLAGVGNEQFF.

The genes are TRBV2 and TRBJ1-2; 8 bases are shared with TRBD1. From germline, CDR1 is SNHLY and CDR2 FYNNEI. The CDR3 is made up of 14 amino acids. V was clipped by 6 bases and J by 4 bases; unmatched bases: 7. The CDR3 spells CASSEGTGFYGYTF. Written as DNA, the CDR3 is TGTGCCAGCAGCGAGGGGACAGGCTTCTATGGCTACACCTTC.

This clone came up a few times. The chain couples TRBV7-9 to TRBJ2-5; D perhaps matches TRBD2 (5 bases). Looked up from germline, CDR1 is SEHNR and CDR2 is FQNEAQ (reference sequence). CDR3 length: 12 residues. Trimming left V 8 bases short and J 4 bases short, with 11 bases between. The CDR3, as DNA: TGTGCCAGCCGGGGTAGCGTAGAGACCCAGTACTTC. Protein product: CASRGSVETQYF.

The J gene is TRBJ2-1, the V gene TRBV2; 14 nucleotides agree with TRBD2. Germline values: CDR1 SNHLY, CDR2 FYNNEI. The trim removed 6 bases at V and 10 bases at J, leaving 8 bases unmatched. This CDR3 contains 15 residues. CDR3 region: CASRIRGLAGEEQFF. The CDR3 DNA sequence: TGTGCCAGCAGGATAAGGGGACTAGCGGGAGAGGAGCAGTTCTTC.

J is TRBJ2-1 and V is TRBV27, with 9 nucleotides matching TRBD2. Germline CDR1 reads MNHEY; CDR2 reads SMNVEV (reference sequence). The CDR3 contains 16 residues. V shed 1 base and J 7 bases; nucleotides not matched to a gene: 8. The CDR3 DNA sequence: TGTGCCAGCAGTTTATTTGCGGGAGGGAATACAAATGAGCAGTTCTTC. Translation gives CASSLFAGGNTNEQFF.

This chain connects TRBV29-1 to TRBJ1-1; no definite D call. Germline CDR1 SQVTM, CDR2 ANQGSEA. Deletions cut 4 bases from V and 6 bases from J, with 9 bases between. The CDR3 runs to 11 residues. CDR3 protein: CSVARGPEAFF. CDR3 DNA: TGCAGCGTTGCTCGTGGGCCTGAAGCTTTCTTT.

The chain recombines TRBV7-9 with TRBJ2-7; no definite D call. V was shortened by 1 base and J by 0 bases, with 7 bases between the two germline ends. The CDR3 sequence is 14 residues long. The germline V gene encodes CDR1 SEHNR and CDR2 FQNEAQ (reference sequence). The CDR3 reads CASSLGHPSYEQYF. The CDR3 coding sequence is TGTGCCAGCAGCTTAGGACATCCCTCCTACGAGCAGTACTTC.

V gene TRBV5-4 combines with J gene TRBJ1-1; 9 bases match TRBD1. The V and J ends lost 3 bases and 6 bases, in that order; junction bases with no gene match: 6. The CDR3 extends over 14 amino acids. The germline CDR1 and CDR2 sequences are SGHNT and YYREEE (reference sequence). CDR3 nucleotides: TGTGCCAGCAGCTCAAGACAGGGGGTGGCTGAAGCTTTCTTT. It specifies CASSSRQGVAEAFF.

The chain is built from TRBV7-2 and TRBJ2-3; 8 positions match TRBD1. This CDR3 has 15 amino acids. The ends lost 5 bases at V and 4 bases at J; junction bases unmatched: 8. Germline lookup yields CDR1 SGHTA and CDR2 FQGNSA. For the CDR3, the DNA is TGTGCCAGCAGCCAAACCAGGGGGCGATCAGATACGCAGTATTTT. As protein: CASSQTRGRSDTQYF. Looking up the rest from reference TRBV7-2 and TRBJ2-3 gives the full variable domain: GAGVSQSPSNKVTEKGKDVELRCDPISGHTALYWYRQSLGQGLEFLIYFQGNSAPDKSGLPSDRFSAERTGGSVSTLTIQRTQQEDSAVYLCASSQTRGRSDTQYFGPGTRLTVL.

This chain connects TRBV6-5 to TRBJ2-6, with 7 bases identical to TRBD1. The V gene end was trimmed by 4 bases and the J gene end by 3 bases; junction bases not matched to a gene: 3. The germline CDR1 and CDR2 sequences are MNHEY and SVGAGI. This CDR3 contains 15 residues. CDR3 sequence reads: CASSSYRGGANVLTF. The CDR3 region has the DNA TGTGCCAGCAGTTCCTACAGGGGTGGGGCCAACGTCCTGACTTTC.

The CDR3, as DNA: TGTGCCAGCAGGCCAACAGGGACCCTACTAGCCAAAAACATTCAGTACTTC. Protein: CASRPTGTLLAKNIQYF. The chain carries TRBV27 and TRBJ2-4; tentative D call: TRBD1 (6 bases). This CDR3 region has 17 residues. The germline gives CDR1 MNHEY, CDR2 SMNVEV (reference sequence). V lost 6 bases, J lost 0 bases, and 18 bases lay in between.

V gene TRBV2 combines with J gene TRBJ2-1; 12 positions agree with TRBD2. With V trimmed by 7 bases and J by 3 bases, 10 bases remained unmatched. The CDR3 has 17 amino acids. Germline CDR1 reads SNHLY; CDR2 reads FYNNEI. CDR3 coding DNA: TGTGCCAGCACCTTTTCCCGACTAGCGGGAGTCTACAATGAGCAGTTCTTC. Its translation is CASTFSRLAGVYNEQFF.

The chain recombines TRBV6-2 or TRBV6-3 with TRBJ2-1; the D is unclear. V lost 7 bases and J 10 bases, leaving 17 bases between the germline ends. Germline CDR1 is MNHEY and CDR2 is SVGEGT. This CDR3 is 13 amino acids long. CDR3 coding DNA: TGTGCCAGCAACCCGGGTAAGGCGGTAGAGCAGTTCTTC. Residues: CASNPGKAVEQFF.

Worth noting for this clone: This CDR3 is also generated by other DNA sequences in the sample. The chain combines TRBV18 with TRBJ2-4; 7 positions agree with TRBD2. V lost 3 bases and J lost 0; bases outside the gene matches: 5. The CDR3 has 16 amino acids. Germline-derived CDR1 and CDR2 are KGHSH and LQKENI. This CDR3 reads CASSPPSGLAKNIQYF. As DNA, the CDR3 is TGTGCCAGCTCACCCCCTAGCGGCCTAGCCAAAAACATTCAGTACTTC.

The chain combines TRBV15 with TRBJ2-1; 10 nucleotides line up with TRBD1. The CDR3 spans 15 residues. The germline V gene has CDR1 LNHNV and CDR2 YYDKDF (reference sequence). V shed 2 bases and J 7 bases; nucleotides not matched to a gene: 5. For the CDR3, the DNA is TGTGCCACCAGCAGACGCCCGGACAGGGGGAATGAGCAGTTCTTC. Its translation is CATSRRPDRGNEQFF.

V gene TRBV28 combines with J gene TRBJ2-1; 11 nucleotides align to TRBD2. The germline gives CDR1 MDHEN, CDR2 SYDVKM. V lost 3 bases to trimming and J lost 6 bases; unmatched junction nucleotides: 7. This CDR3 comprises 16 residues. The DNA for the CDR3 is TGTGCCAGCAGTTTCCCTACTAGCGGGAGTTCCAATGAGCAGTTCTTC. It codes for CASSFPTSGSSNEQFF. Using reference TRBV28 and TRBJ2-1 for the parts outside the CDR3, the full variable domain is DVKVTQSSRYLVKRTGEKVFLECVQDMDHENMFWYRQDPGLGLRLIYFSYDVKMKEKGDIPEGYSVSREKKERFSLILESASTNQTSMYLCASSFPTSGSSNEQFFGPGTRLTVL.